This T cell receptor (beta chain) was recorded in a study of blood T cell repertoires in COVID-19. About the study: Sites in the United States, Italy and Spain provided acute and convalescent COVID-19 samples. PBMCs, B-cell-depleted T cells, or T cells provided the cDNA or gDNA that made up the material.

Germline CDR1 is PRHDT and CDR2 is FYEKMQ (reference sequence). V lost 5 bases and J lost 0; bases outside the gene matches: 8. The CDR3 loop spans 18 amino acids. Original processing methods: Counts of nucleated cells, estimated from reference gene primer amplification, were obtained. The repertoire was sequenced with immunoSEQ multiplex PCR; TCRdb's copy has only in-frame clones and lacks some. V and J calls and clone size are those listed in that table; D and trimming were worked out from the DNA. This table holds around 63,000 clones, more than 75% found once. Sequences were obtained from peripheral blood. The TCR comes from a man between 60 and 70 years old with acute or convalescent COVID-19. V and J are TRBV13 and TRBJ2-3; TRBD2 aligns across 13 bases. The CDR3 bases are TGTGCCAGCAGCCCTCGACTAGCGGGGGGCCTCAGCACAGATACGCAGTATTTT. Encoded protein: CASSPRLAGGLSTDTQYF.